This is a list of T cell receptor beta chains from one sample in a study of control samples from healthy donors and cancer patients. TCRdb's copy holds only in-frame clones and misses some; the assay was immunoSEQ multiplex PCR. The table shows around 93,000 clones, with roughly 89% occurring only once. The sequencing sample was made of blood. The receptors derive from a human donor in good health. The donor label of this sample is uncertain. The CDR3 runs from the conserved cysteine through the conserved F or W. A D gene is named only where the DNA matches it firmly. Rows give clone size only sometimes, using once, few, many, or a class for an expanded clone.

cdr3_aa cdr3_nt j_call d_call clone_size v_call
CASSQDYHTKSGYTF TGTGCCAGCAGCCAAGATTATCATACCAAATCCGGCTACACCTTC TRBJ1-2 . . TRBV3-1/TRBV3-2
CAWSGGNTEAFF TGTGCCTGGAGTGGAGGGAACACTGAAGCTTTCTTT TRBJ1-1 . . TRBV30
CAISEGQNGNTIYF TGTGCCATCAGTGAGGGACAGAATGGAAACACCATATATTTT TRBJ1-3 . . TRBV10-3
CASSLGSSRGNTIYF TGCGCCAGCAGCTTGGGTTCCAGTCGGGGAAACACCATATATTTT TRBJ1-3 . . TRBV5-1
CASGQLYNEQFF TGTGCCAGCGGACAACTCTACAATGAGCAGTTCTTC TRBJ2-1 . . TRBV12-3/TRBV12-4
CASSPSQVSRIQYF TGTGCCAGCAGCCCTAGTCAGGTCTCTAGAATTCAGTACTTC TRBJ2-4 . . TRBV7-9
CASSLDLGSLEVFF TGTGCCAGCAGCTTAGATCTTGGGAGCCTGGAGGTGTTTTTT TRBJ1-4 . once TRBV11-2
CASSPQGAEDTQYF TGTGCCAGCAGTCCCCAGGGGGCAGAAGATACGCAGTATTTT TRBJ2-3 TRBD1 . TRBV6-5
CASRNRQGKTEAFF TGTGCCAGTAGAAACCGGCAGGGAAAGACTGAAGCTTTCTTT TRBJ1-1 . . TRBV19
CASSLTGSLYEQYF TGTGCCAGCAGTTTGACAGGTTCCCTTTACGAGCAGTACTTC TRBJ2-7 . . TRBV28
CATLTGVGGYTF TGTGCCACCCTGACAGGAGTAGGTGGCTACACCTTC TRBJ1-2 . . TRBV19
CASSLTGIDTQYF TGTGCCAGCAGCTTGACAGGGATAGATACGCAGTATTTT TRBJ2-3 TRBD1 . TRBV9
CASSEFDRRSAYNSPLHF TGTGCCAGCAGTGAATTCGATCGACGGTCGGCCTATAATTCACCCCTCCACTTT TRBJ1-6 . . TRBV6-1
CASTSGVIGTNEKLFF TGTGCCAGCACGTCCGGGGTTATCGGGACTAATGAAAAACTGTTTTTT TRBJ1-4 . . TRBV9
CSVQEGPSYEQYF TGCAGCGTTCAAGAAGGACCTAGCTACGAGCAGTACTTC TRBJ2-7 . . TRBV29-1
CASSVAASGGNNEQFF TGTGCCAGCAGCGTAGCGGCTAGCGGAGGGAACAATGAGCAGTTCTTC TRBJ2-1 TRBD2 . TRBV9
CASSQGQGAGRTEAFF TGCGCCAGCAGCCAAGGACAGGGGGCAGGTCGCACTGAAGCTTTCTTT TRBJ1-1 TRBD1 . TRBV5-1
CAIEEEGGGYTF TGTGCCATCGAGGAGGAAGGAGGTGGCTACACCTTC TRBJ1-2 . . TRBV10-3
CASSFGSGGPSTDTQYF TGCGCCAGCAGCTTTGGGAGCGGGGGGCCAAGTACAGATACGCAGTATTTT TRBJ2-3 TRBD2 . TRBV5-1
CATRTGVLEAFF TGTGCCACCCGAACCGGGGTTCTTGAAGCTTTCTTT TRBJ1-1 . . TRBV19
CAWSEDTEAFF TGTGCCTGGAGTGAGGACACTGAAGCTTTCTTT TRBJ1-1 . . TRBV30
CASSPGPGTSGNEQFF TGTGCCAGCAGCCCAGGCCCCGGGACTAGCGGCAATGAGCAGTTCTTC TRBJ2-1 TRBD2 . TRBV7-8
CASSSNLQGSGETQYF TGTGCCAGCAGCTCAAACCTACAGGGGTCGGGAGAGACCCAGTACTTC TRBJ2-5 TRBD1 . TRBV7-8
CATLQDNTGELFF TGTGCCACCCTTCAGGATAACACCGGGGAGCTGTTTTTT TRBJ2-2 . . TRBV24-1
CASSEESSGNTIYF TGTGCCAGCAGTGAAGAGAGCTCTGGAAACACCATATATTTT TRBJ1-3 . . TRBV6-1
CASSDRDQPQHF TGTGCCAGCAGTGACAGGGATCAGCCCCAGCATTTT TRBJ1-5 TRBD1 . TRBV6-2/TRBV6-3
CASSESGQAQETQYF TGCGCCAGCAGTGAGTCGGGACAGGCCCAAGAGACCCAGTACTTC TRBJ2-5 TRBD1 . TRBV10-1
CASRGFQETQYF TGTGCCAGCAGAGGATTTCAAGAGACCCAGTACTTC TRBJ2-5 . . TRBV27
CASSLSPRQGPTGELFF TGTGCCAGCAGCTTAAGCCCCCGACAGGGCCCCACCGGGGAGCTGTTTTTT TRBJ2-2 TRBD1 . TRBV7-2
CASSMRQGESPLHF TGTGCCAGTAGTATGCGACAGGGGGAATCACCCCTCCACTTT TRBJ1-6 TRBD1 . TRBV19
CASSRGYEQYF TGTGCCAGCAGCAGGGGGTACGAGCAGTACTTC TRBJ2-7 . . TRBV9
CASSYSGGVNGYTF TGTGCCAGCAGCTACTCAGGGGGGGTGAATGGCTACACCTTC TRBJ1-2 TRBD1 . TRBV9
CASSQGWTTETQYF TGTGCCAGCAGCCAAGGATGGACCACCGAGACCCAGTACTTC TRBJ2-5 . . TRBV4-2
CASSLGAGVRPYEQYF TGCGCCAGCAGCTTGGGGGCAGGGGTTCGGCCCTACGAGCAGTACTTC TRBJ2-7 . . TRBV5-1
CASSPIQNSGNTIYF TGTGCCAGCTCACCCATACAGAACTCTGGAAACACCATATATTTT TRBJ1-3 . once TRBV18
CATSGQQGTSGANVLTF TGTGCCACCAGTGGACAACAGGGGACGTCTGGGGCCAACGTCCTGACTTTC TRBJ2-6 TRBD1 . TRBV24-1
CACRLQGTEAFF TGTGCCTGCCGCCTACAGGGGACTGAAGCTTTCTTT TRBJ1-1 TRBD1 . TRBV30
CASSPREFNYGYTF TGTGCCAGCAGTCCGAGAGAGTTTAACTATGGCTACACCTTC TRBJ1-2 . few TRBV25-1
CASREEGRDNNYIQYF TGTGCCAGTCGAGAGGAGGGCCGGGACAACAACTACATTCAGTACTTC TRBJ2-4 . . TRBV19
CASKPPLGDTQYF TGTGCCAGCAAACCCCCACTGGGCGATACGCAGTATTTT TRBJ2-3 . . TRBV28
CASRRGQGRGDTEAFF TGTGCCAGCAGACGGGGACAGGGGCGGGGGGACACTGAAGCTTTCTTT TRBJ1-1 TRBD1 . TRBV5-6
CASSLGTNEKLFF TGTGCCAGCAGCTTGGGTACTAATGAAAAACTGTTTTTT TRBJ1-4 . . TRBV5-4
CASSGLAGFQGRETQYF TGTGCCAGCAGCGGCCTAGCGGGGTTCCAGGGGCGGGAGACCCAGTACTTC TRBJ2-5 TRBD2 once TRBV13
CASSLRDRHNEQFF TGTGCCAGCAGTCTCCGGGACAGACACAATGAGCAGTTCTTC TRBJ2-1 TRBD1 . TRBV27
CASSSRTSGGTNEQFF TGTGCCAGCAGCTCAAGGACTAGCGGGGGGACCAATGAGCAGTTCTTC TRBJ2-1 TRBD2 . TRBV7-6
CASGGQGDGNTIYF TGTGCCAGCGGGGGGCAGGGGGATGGAAACACCATATATTTT TRBJ1-3 TRBD1 . TRBV27
CASSFKGNTEAFF TGTGCCAGCAGTTTCAAGGGGAACACTGAAGCTTTCTTT TRBJ1-1 . . TRBV2
CASSDSGRTDTQYF TGTGCCAGCAGTGACTCGGGGAGAACAGATACGCAGTATTTT TRBJ2-3 . . TRBV2
CASRDRANSPLHF TGTGCCAGCAGGGACAGGGCAAATTCACCCCTCCACTTT TRBJ1-6 TRBD1 . TRBV6-5